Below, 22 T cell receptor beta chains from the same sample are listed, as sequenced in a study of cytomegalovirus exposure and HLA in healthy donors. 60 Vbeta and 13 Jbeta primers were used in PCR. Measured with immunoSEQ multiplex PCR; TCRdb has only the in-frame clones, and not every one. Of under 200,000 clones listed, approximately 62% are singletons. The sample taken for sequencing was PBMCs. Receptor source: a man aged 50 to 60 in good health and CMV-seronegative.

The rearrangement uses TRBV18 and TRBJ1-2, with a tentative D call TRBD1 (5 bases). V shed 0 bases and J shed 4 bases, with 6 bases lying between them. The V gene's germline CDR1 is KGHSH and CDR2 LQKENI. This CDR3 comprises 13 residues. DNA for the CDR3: TGTGCCAGCTCACCACCTCAGGGCTATGGCTACACCTTC. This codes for CASSPPQGYGYTF. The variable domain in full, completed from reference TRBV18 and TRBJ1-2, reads NAGVMQNPRHLVRRRGQEARLRCSPMKGHSHVYWYRQLPEEGLKFMVYLQKENIIDESGMPKERFSAEFPKEGPSILRIQQVVRGDSAAYFCASSPPQGYGYTFGSGTRLTVV.

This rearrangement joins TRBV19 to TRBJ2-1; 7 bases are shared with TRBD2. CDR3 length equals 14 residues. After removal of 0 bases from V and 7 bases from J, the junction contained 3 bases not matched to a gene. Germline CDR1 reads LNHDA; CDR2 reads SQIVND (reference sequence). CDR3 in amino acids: CASSIDLGGNEQFF. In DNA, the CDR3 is TGTGCCAGTAGTATAGATCTCGGGGGGAATGAGCAGTTCTTC.

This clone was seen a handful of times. CDR3 DNA sequence: TGTGCCAGCAGCTTGGAGACGGACAGGTCCACAGATACGCAGTATTTT. Amino acid sequence: CASSLETDRSTDTQYF. The V and J genes are TRBV5-6 and TRBJ2-3; TRBD1 agrees at 7 bases. CDR1 SGHDT and CDR2 YYEEEE come from the germline V gene. This CDR3 comprises 16 residues. V shed 0 bases, J shed 2 bases, and the junction held 6 bases outside the gene matches. Full variable domain (missing parts from reference TRBV5-6 and TRBJ2-3): DAGVTQSPTHLIKTRGQQVTLRCSPKSGHDTVSWYQQALGQGPQFIFQYYEEEERQRGNFPDRFSGHQFPNYSSELNVNALLLGDSALYLCASSLETDRSTDTQYFGPGTRLTVL.

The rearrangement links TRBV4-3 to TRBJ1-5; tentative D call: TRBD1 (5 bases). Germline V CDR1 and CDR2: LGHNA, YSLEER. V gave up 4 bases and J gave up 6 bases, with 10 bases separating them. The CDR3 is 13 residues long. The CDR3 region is CASSRQRGQPQHF. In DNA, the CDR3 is TGCGCCAGCAGCCGACAGCGGGGTCAGCCCCAGCATTTT.

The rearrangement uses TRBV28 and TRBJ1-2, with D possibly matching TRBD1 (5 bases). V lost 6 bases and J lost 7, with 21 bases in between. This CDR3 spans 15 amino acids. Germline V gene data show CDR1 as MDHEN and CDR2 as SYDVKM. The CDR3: CASSRSLFGGVGYTF. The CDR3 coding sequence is TGTGCCAGCAGCCGATCCCTCTTCGGGGGGGTTGGCTACACCTTC.

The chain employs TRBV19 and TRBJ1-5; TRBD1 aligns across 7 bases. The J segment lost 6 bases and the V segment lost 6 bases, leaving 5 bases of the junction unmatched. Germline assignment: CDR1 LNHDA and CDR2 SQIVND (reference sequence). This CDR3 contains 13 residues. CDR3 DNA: TGTGCCAGTAGAACAGACAGGGTTCAGCCCCAGCATTTT. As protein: CASRTDRVQPQHF.

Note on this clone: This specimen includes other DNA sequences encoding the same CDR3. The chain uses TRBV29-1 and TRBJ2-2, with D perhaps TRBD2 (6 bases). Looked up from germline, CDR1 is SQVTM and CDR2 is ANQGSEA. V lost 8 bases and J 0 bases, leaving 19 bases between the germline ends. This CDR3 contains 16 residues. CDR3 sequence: CSPSFPRGSNTGELFF. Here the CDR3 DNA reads TGCAGCCCCAGTTTCCCCCGGGGGTCGAACACCGGGGAGCTGTTTTTT.

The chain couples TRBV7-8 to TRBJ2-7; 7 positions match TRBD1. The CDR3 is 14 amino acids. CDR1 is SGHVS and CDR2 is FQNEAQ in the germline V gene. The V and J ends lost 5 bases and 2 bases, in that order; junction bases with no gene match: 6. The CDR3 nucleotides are TGTGCCAGCAGCACCGCAGGGGGAGCCTACGAGCAGTACTTC. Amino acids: CASSTAGGAYEQYF.

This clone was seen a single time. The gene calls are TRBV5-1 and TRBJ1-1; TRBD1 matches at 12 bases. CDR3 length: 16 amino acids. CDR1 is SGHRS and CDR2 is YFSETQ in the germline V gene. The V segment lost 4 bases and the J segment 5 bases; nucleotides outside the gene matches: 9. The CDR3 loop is CASSPSAGQGATEAFF. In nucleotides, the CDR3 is TGCGCCAGCAGCCCTTCGGCGGGACAGGGGGCGACTGAAGCTTTCTTT.

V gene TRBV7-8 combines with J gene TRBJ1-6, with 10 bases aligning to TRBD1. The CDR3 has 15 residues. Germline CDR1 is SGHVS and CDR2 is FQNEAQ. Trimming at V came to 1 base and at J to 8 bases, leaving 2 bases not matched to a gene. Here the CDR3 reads CASSLVGQGDSPLHF. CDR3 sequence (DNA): TGTGCCAGCAGCTTAGTTGGACAGGGGGATTCACCCCTCCACTTT.

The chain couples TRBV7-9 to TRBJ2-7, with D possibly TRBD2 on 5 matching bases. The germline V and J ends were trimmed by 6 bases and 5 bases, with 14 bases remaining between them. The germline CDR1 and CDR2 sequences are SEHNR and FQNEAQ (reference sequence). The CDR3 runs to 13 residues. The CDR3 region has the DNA TGTGCCAGCAGACGGACTTGGGATGACGAGCAGTACTTC. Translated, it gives CASRRTWDDEQYF.

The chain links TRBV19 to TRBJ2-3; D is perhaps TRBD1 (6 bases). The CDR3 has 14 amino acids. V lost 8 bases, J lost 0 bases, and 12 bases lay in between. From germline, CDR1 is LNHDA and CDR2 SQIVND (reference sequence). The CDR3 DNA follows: TGTGCCAGTGCCCCAGGGGATAGCACAGATACGCAGTATTTT. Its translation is CASAPGDSTDTQYF. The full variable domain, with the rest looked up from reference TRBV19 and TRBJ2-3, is DGGITQSPKYLFRKEGQNVTLSCEQNLNHDAMYWYRQDPGQGLRLIYYSQIVNDFQKGDIAEGYSVSREKKESFPLTVTSAQKNPTAFYLCASAPGDSTDTQYFGPGTRLTVL.

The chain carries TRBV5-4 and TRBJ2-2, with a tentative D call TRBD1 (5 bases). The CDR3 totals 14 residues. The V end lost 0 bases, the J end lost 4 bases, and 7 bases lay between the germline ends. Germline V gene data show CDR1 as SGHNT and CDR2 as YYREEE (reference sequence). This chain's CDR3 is CASSLVGVTGELFF. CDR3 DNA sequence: TGTGCCAGCAGCTTGGTAGGGGTCACCGGGGAGCTGTTTTTT.

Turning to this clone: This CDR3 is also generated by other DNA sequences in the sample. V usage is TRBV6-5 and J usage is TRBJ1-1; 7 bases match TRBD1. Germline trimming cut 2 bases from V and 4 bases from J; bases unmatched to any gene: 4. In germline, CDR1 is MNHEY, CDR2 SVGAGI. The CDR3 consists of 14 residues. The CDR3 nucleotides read TGTGCCAGCAGTTACAGGGGGCAAGGCACTGAAGCTTTCTTT. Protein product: CASSYRGQGTEAFF.

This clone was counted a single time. The DNA for the CDR3 is TGTGCCAGTAGTAGGGGGGGGAGGAACACTGAAGCTTTCTTT. Its protein product is CASSRGGRNTEAFF. This sequence joins TRBV19 and TRBJ1-1; D possibly corresponds to TRBD1 (5 bases). The germline V gene encodes CDR1 LNHDA and CDR2 SQIVND (reference sequence). The CDR3 is 14 amino acids. The V and J ends lost 4 bases and 1 base respectively, with 10 bases between them.

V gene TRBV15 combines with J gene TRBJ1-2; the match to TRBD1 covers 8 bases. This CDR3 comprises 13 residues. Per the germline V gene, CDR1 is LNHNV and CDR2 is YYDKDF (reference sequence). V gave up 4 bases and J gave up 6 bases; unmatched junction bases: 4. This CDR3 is CATSKDRVDGYTF. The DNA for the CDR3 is TGTGCCACCAGCAAGGACAGGGTAGATGGCTACACCTTC.

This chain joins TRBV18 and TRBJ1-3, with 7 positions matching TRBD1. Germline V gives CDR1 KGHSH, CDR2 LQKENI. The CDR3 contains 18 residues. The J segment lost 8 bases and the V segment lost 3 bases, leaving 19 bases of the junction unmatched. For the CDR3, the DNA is TGTGCCAGCTCACCTGCAACCGGGACAGCCTTTTCGGGAGACACCATATATTTT. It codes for CASSPATGTAFSGDTIYF.

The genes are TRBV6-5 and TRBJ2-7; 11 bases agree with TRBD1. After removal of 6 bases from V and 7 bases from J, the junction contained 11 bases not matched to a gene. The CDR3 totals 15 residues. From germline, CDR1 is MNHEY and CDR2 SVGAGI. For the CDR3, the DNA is TGTGCCAGCAGATCACCTGGGACAGGGGGTGGGGAGCAGTACTTC. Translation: CASRSPGTGGGEQYF.

The CDR3 DNA follows: TGTGCCAGCAGCTACAGCCGGGACAGGGGATATGGCTACACCTTC. It yields the protein CASSYSRDRGYGYTF. The chain uses TRBV11-2 and TRBJ1-2; TRBD1 matches 10 bases. V gave up 4 bases and J gave up 5 bases; unmatched junction bases: 7. CDR1 is SGHAT and CDR2 is FQNNGV in the germline V gene. This CDR3 has 15 amino acids.

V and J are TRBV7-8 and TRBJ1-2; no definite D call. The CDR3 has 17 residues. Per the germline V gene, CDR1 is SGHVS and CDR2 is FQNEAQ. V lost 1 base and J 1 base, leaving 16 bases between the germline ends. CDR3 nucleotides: TGTGCCAGCAGCTTAGGGGCAGGCCGCTCGTTTAACTATGGCTACACCTTC. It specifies CASSLGAGRSFNYGYTF.

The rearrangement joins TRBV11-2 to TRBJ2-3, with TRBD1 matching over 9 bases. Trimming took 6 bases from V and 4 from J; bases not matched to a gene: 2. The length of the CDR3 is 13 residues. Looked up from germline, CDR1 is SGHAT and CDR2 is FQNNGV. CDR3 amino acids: CASRGQGPDTQYF. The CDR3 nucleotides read TGTGCCAGCAGGGGACAGGGACCAGATACGCAGTATTTT. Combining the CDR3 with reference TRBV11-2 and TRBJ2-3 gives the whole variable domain EAGVAQSPRYKIIEKRQSVAFWCNPISGHATLYWYQQILGQGPKLLIQFQNNGVVDDSQLPKDRFSAERLKGVDSTLKIQPAKLEDSAVYLCASRGQGPDTQYFGPGTRLTVL.

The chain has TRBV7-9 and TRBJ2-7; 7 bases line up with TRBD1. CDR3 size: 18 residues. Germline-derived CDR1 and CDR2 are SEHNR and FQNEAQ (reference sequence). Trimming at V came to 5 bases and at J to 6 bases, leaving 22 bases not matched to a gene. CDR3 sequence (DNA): TGTGCCAGCAGCCGCCCCGGACAGGTTTTTCCACCTACTACCGAGCAGTACTTC. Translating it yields CASSRPGQVFPPTTEQYF.